One sample yielded the 8 T cell receptor beta chains listed below, sequenced in a study of shared clonotypes between healthy human individuals (TCRdb year 2020). The protocol used for the library was the immunoSEQ multiplex PCR assay. In its TCRdb copy, this immuneACCESS table keeps in-frame sequences only and misses some clones. Where compared with another copy, unresolved V genes explain less than half of these, and the others have no known cause. The sample data list millions of clones, and roughly 92% of these were observed just once. The ten top clones hold 0.13% to 0.15% of the sample. Sequenced: naive CD4+ T cells sorted from blood. According to the study, the label for this sample's cell subset or site signals: CD45RA+ positively selected. The receptors originated from a man younger than 35 in good health.

This chain links TRBV6-5 with TRBJ1-1; TRBD1 agrees at 8 bases. This CDR3 comprises 15 residues. The ends lost 4 bases at V and 8 bases at J; junction bases unmatched: 12. CDR1 and CDR2 (germline): MNHEY, SVGAGI. CDR3 nucleotides: TGTGCCAGCAGTTCCGGGAGTGCAGGGGGCGCCGAAGCTTTCTTT. Translation gives CASSSGSAGGAEAFF.

The genes are TRBV5-6 and TRBJ2-7; D might be TRBD1 or TRBD2, each matching 6 bases. Germline loops: CDR1 SGHDT, CDR2 YYEEEE. The length of the CDR3 is 13 residues. V lost 4 bases and J 5 bases, leaving 13 bases between the germline ends. Here the CDR3 reads CASSPQRGDEQYF. For the CDR3, the DNA is TGTGCCAGCAGCCCCCAAAGGGGGGACGAGCAGTACTTC.

The chain links TRBV27 to TRBJ1-6; 7 bases match TRBD1. The CDR3 length is 15 residues. The germline gives CDR1 MNHEY, CDR2 SMNVEV (reference sequence). J lost 7 bases, V lost 7 bases, and 10 bases had no gene match. The CDR3 loop reads CASTDRAAENSPLHF. CDR3 nucleotide sequence: TGTGCCAGCACCGACAGGGCCGCGGAGAATTCACCCCTCCACTTT.

The CDR3 DNA follows: TGTGCCAGCAGTGGCAGTACGCTGGCTAATGAAAAACTGTTTTTT. Protein: CASSGSTLANEKLFF. This chain joins TRBV6-1 and TRBJ1-4, with D unclear. The germline CDR1 and CDR2 sequences are MNHNS and SASEGT. V was trimmed by 4 bases and J by 3 bases, leaving 12 bases between them. The length of the CDR3 is 15 residues.

The V and J genes are TRBV5-4 and TRBJ2-7; 7 bases agree with TRBD2. The CDR3 is 16 residues long. V dropped 4 bases and J dropped 2; count of bases not matched to a gene: 12. Germline V gives CDR1 SGHNT, CDR2 YYREEE (reference sequence). The CDR3 is CASSPGGGLDTYEQYF. CDR3 DNA sequence: TGTGCCAGCAGCCCGGGGGGAGGACTAGACACCTACGAGCAGTACTTC. Variable domain in full (rest from reference TRBV5-4 and TRBJ2-7): ETGVTQSPTHLIKTRGQQVTLRCSSQSGHNTVSWYQQALGQGPQFIFQYYREEENGRGNFPPRFSGLQFPNYSSELNVNALELDDSALYLCASSPGGGLDTYEQYFGPGTRLTVT.

To note about this clone: Other DNA variants within this sample encode the same CDR3. The J gene is TRBJ1-2, the V gene TRBV5-1; 9 nucleotides align to TRBD1. Germline V gives CDR1 SGHRS, CDR2 YFSETQ. CDR3 length: 14 residues. With 2 bases clipped from V and 3 bases from J, the junction kept 2 bases outside the gene matches. Here the CDR3 reads CASSLGQGHYGYTF. CDR3 in DNA: TGCGCCAGCAGCTTAGGACAGGGGCACTATGGCTACACCTTC.

The V gene is TRBV6-6, the J gene TRBJ2-1, with 7 bases aligning to TRBD2. Trimming at V came to 1 base and at J to 10 bases, leaving 10 bases not matched to a gene. The germline V gene encodes CDR1 MNHNY and CDR2 SVGAGI (reference sequence). The CDR3 is 15 residues long. CDR3 DNA: TGTGCCAGCAGTTACTTCGGGGGAGGGTTCGAAGAGCAGTTCTTC. This sequence encodes CASSYFGGGFEEQFF.

The V gene is TRBV23-1, the J gene TRBJ1-2, with a weak D call TRBD1 (5 bases). TRBV23-1 is an open reading frame whose function is uncertain. CDR3 length: 11 amino acids. V lost 11 bases and J lost 1, with 8 bases in between. The chain's CDR3 is CARGSNYGYTF. As DNA, the CDR3 is TGCGCCCGGGGGAGTAACTATGGCTACACCTTC.